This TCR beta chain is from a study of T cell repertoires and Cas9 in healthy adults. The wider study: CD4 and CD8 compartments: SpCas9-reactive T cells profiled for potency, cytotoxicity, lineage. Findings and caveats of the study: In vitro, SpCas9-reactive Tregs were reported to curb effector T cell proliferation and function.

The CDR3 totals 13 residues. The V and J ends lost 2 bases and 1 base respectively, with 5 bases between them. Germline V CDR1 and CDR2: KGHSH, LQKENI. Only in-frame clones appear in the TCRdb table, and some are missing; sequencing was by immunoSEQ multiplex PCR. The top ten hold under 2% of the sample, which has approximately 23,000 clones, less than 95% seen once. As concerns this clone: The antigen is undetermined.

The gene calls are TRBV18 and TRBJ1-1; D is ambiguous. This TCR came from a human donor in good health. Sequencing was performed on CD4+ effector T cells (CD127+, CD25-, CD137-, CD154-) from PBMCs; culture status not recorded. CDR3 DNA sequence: TGTGCCAGCTCACCAAAAGAGAACACTGAAGCTTTCTTT. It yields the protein CASSPKENTEAFF.